Included here is one TCR beta chain sequence, with context. The target antigen is unknown. Germline assignment: CDR1 WNHNN and CDR2 SYGVQD (reference sequence). The CDR3 sequence is 15 residues long. Between the trimmed V and J ends, which lost 4 bases and 0 bases, there was a span of 9 bases. The data were taken from a study of cytotoxic CD8 clonotypes in ibrutinib-treated CLL. On the study more broadly: Of the patients, over ten were relapsed/refractory, 15 treatment-naive and under 18 IGHV unmutated. Study conclusions and caveats: Patients showed higher baseline clonality than age-matched healthy donors, and it tracked circulating CD8+ T-cell counts.

Generated by immunoSEQ multiplex PCR, the TCRdb table keeps only in-frame clones and is missing some. The sample lists some 200,000 clones, 79% occurring once. This chain uses TRBV10-1 with TRBJ2-2, with D hard to call. This TCR derives from a human donor with chronic lymphocytic leukemia. Sequenced here: PBMCs, sampled after 12 months of ibrutinib treatment. Written as DNA, the CDR3 is TGCGCCAGCAGTGTGGGCGCAGCGAACACCGGGGAGCTGTTTTTT. Amino acid sequence: CASSVGAANTGELFF.